These 27 T cell receptor beta chains came from one sample sequenced in a study of T cell repertoires in cytomegalovirus infection. TCRdb re-called the reads with MiXCR, one entry per CDR3 protein. The sample has some 920,000 distinct CDR3 sequences; roughly a third are singletons. Their recognized antigens are unknown. Sequencing used cultured CD8+ T cells from PBMCs, obtained from culture after CMV antigen stimulation. Receptors were obtained from a human donor in good health (CMV status not recorded). Some clones in this sample may be carry-over from other donors' samples.

There are a few counts of this clonotype. The chain combines TRBV6-2 or TRBV6-3 with TRBJ1-5; D is unclear. This CDR3 is built from 16 residues. Germline loops: CDR1 MNHEY, CDR2 SVGEGT. V lost 2 bases, J lost 5 bases, and 16 bases lay in between. CDR3 protein: CASSYTFLREHQPQHF. Here the CDR3 DNA reads TGTGCCAGCAGTTACACTTTTCTCAGAGAACATCAGCCCCAGCATTTT.

This clonotype was found many times. J is TRBJ1-3 and V is TRBV7-9, with no clear D. The CDR3 contains 15 residues. The germline CDR1 and CDR2 sequences are SEHNR and FQNEAQ (reference sequence). V lost 5 bases to trimming and J lost 2 bases, with 13 bases between them. The CDR3 coding sequence is TGTGCCAGCAGCCCTGATCTCAACCCTGGAAACACCATATATTTT. Translating gives CASSPDLNPGNTIYF. The complete variable domain, with remaining parts taken from reference TRBV7-9 and TRBJ1-3, reads DTGVSQNPRHKITKRGQNVTFRCDPISEHNRLYWYRQTLGQGPEFLTYFQNEAQLEKSRLLSDRFSAERPKGSFSTLEIQRTEQGDSAMYLCASSPDLNPGNTIYFGEGSWLTVV.

Many counts were recorded for this clonotype. The chain uses TRBV7-2 and TRBJ1-1, with D tentatively TRBD1 (5 bases). V lost 5 bases and J lost 7, with 17 bases in between. The germline CDR1 and CDR2 sequences are SGHTA and FQGNSA. The length of the CDR3 is 14 residues. The CDR3 nucleotides read TGTGCCAGCAGCCCGTTGACGGGAGGACATGAAGCTTTCTTT. This encodes CASSPLTGGHEAFF. Based on the CDR3 plus reference TRBV7-2 and TRBJ1-1, the full variable domain is GAGVSQSPSNKVTEKGKDVELRCDPISGHTALYWYRQSLGQGLEFLIYFQGNSAPDKSGLPSDRFSAERTGGSVSTLTIQRTQQEDSAVYLCASSPLTGGHEAFFGQGTRLTVV.

The table lists this clonotype with many counts. The genes are TRBV7-6 and TRBJ2-1; 12 bases line up with TRBD2. The germline V gene has CDR1 SGHVS and CDR2 FNYEAQ. The CDR3 runs 16 residues. The trim removed 4 bases at V and 3 bases at J, leaving 4 bases unmatched. The chain's CDR3 is CASSSTSGGNYNEQFF. The CDR3 DNA follows: TGTGCCAGCAGCTCCACTAGCGGGGGGAACTACAATGAGCAGTTCTTC.

This chain joins TRBV4-2 and TRBJ2-7, with TRBD2 matching over 8 bases. This CDR3 comprises 17 residues. Trimming took 1 base from V and 1 from J; bases not matched to a gene: 9. Germline CDR1 and CDR2: LGHNA and YNFKEQ. CDR3: CASSQGGTGLGSYEQYF. DNA of the CDR3: TGTGCCAGCAGCCAAGGTGGCACGGGACTAGGGTCCTACGAGCAGTACTTC.

The chain uses TRBV4-3 and TRBJ2-5, with 9 bases aligning to TRBD2. V shed 0 bases, J shed 2 bases, and the junction held 7 bases outside the gene matches. This CDR3 region has 17 residues. Germline V lookup: CDR1 LGHNA, CDR2 YSLEER. CDR3 protein: CASSQEVAGGRQETQYF. The CDR3 region has the DNA TGCGCCAGCAGCCAAGAAGTGGCGGGGGGGCGGCAAGAGACCCAGTACTTC.

The chain joins TRBV4-1 to TRBJ2-1, with 7 bases identical to TRBD2. Germline CDR1 and CDR2: MGHRA and YSYEKL. The J segment lost 4 bases and the V segment lost 5 bases, leaving 8 bases of the junction unmatched. The CDR3 spans 15 residues. The CDR3 bases are TGCGCCAGCAGCTTCTTGGCGGGGGAGTACAATGAGCAGTTCTTC. It translates to CASSFLAGEYNEQFF.

This clonotype was found many times. The chain carries TRBV7-2 and TRBJ2-3; 8 bases are shared with TRBD2. Trimming cost V 1 base and J 5 bases; bases outside gene matches: 5. CDR3 length equals 15 residues. CDR1 is SGHTA and CDR2 is FQGNSA in the germline V gene. The CDR3 coding sequence is TGTGCCAGCAGCTTAGACGGGGGGGGCGGAGATACGCAGTATTTT. This encodes CASSLDGGGGDTQYF.

This clonotype came up many times. The chain has TRBV6-5 and TRBJ2-2; D is unresolved. V lost 0 bases, J lost 1 base, and 3 bases lay in between. Germline loops: CDR1 MNHEY, CDR2 SVGAGI. The CDR3 has 14 amino acids. The CDR3 here is CASSYSWNTGELFF. CDR3 sequence (DNA): TGTGCCAGCAGTTACTCATGGAACACCGGGGAGCTGTTTTTT.

This clonotype was seen once. The junction departs from germline at one end; a sequencing error may be responsible. The chain links TRBV7-9 to TRBJ1-4; the D gene is possibly TRBD1 (6 bases). The CDR3 is 15 residues long. Per germline, CDR1 SEHNR and CDR2 FQNEAQ (reference sequence). DNA of the CDR3: TGTGCCAGCAGCATCAACCGGGGGCAGAAAGAAAAACTGCTTTTT. Its translation is CASSINRGQKEKLLF. The whole variable domain, filled in from reference TRBV7-9 and TRBJ1-4, reads DTGVSQNPRHKITKRGQNVTFRCDPISEHNRLYWYRQTLGQGPEFLTYFQNEAQLEKSRLLSDRFSAERPKGSFSTLEIQRTEQGDSAMYLCASSINRGQKEKLLFGSGTQLSVL.

J is TRBJ1-2 and V is TRBV4-3; tentatively, D is TRBD1 (5 bases). Trimming took 0 bases from V and 7 from J, leaving 12 bases between them. Germline CDR1 LGHNA, CDR2 YSLEER. The CDR3 loop spans 14 amino acids. The CDR3 here is CASSQEWGRPGYTF. The CDR3 bases are TGCGCCAGCAGCCAAGAGTGGGGACGCCCTGGCTACACCTTC.

V is TRBV5-1 and J is TRBJ1-1; weak D call: TRBD1 (5 bases). The CDR3 has 13 residues. Looked up from germline, CDR1 is SGHRS and CDR2 is YFSETQ. V was pared by 6 bases and J by 2 bases, with 11 bases between. CDR3 loop: CASKEGFNTEAFF. CDR3 DNA sequence: TGCGCCAGCAAAGAGGGGTTTAACACTGAAGCTTTCTTT.

The J gene is TRBJ1-1, the V gene TRBV11-2; D unresolved. The CDR3 has 13 residues. Trimming shortened V by 5 bases and J by 5 bases, and 12 bases separated the two germline ends. Germline V gives CDR1 SGHAT, CDR2 FQNNGV. CDR3 coding DNA: TGTGCCAGCAGCGCGGGCCCCCAGACTGAAGCTTTCTTT. This codes for CASSAGPQTEAFF. Supplemented by reference TRBV11-2 and TRBJ1-1, the full variable domain reads EAGVAQSPRYKIIEKRQSVAFWCNPISGHATLYWYQQILGQGPKLLIQFQNNGVVDDSQLPKDRFSAERLKGVDSTLKIQPAKLEDSAVYLCASSAGPQTEAFFGQGTRLTVV.

In this sample, this clonotype turned up a few times. The chain has TRBV6-6 and TRBJ2-3; tentative D call: TRBD2 (5 bases). This CDR3 contains 15 residues. V was pared by 2 bases and J by 2 bases, with 11 bases between. Germline V gene sequence: CDR1 MNHNY, CDR2 SVGAGI (reference sequence). The CDR3 DNA sequence: TGTGCCAGCAGTTACCTCGGGGTACCCACAGATACGCAGTATTTT. This codes for CASSYLGVPTDTQYF.

The chain recombines TRBV7-9 with TRBJ2-3, with D possibly matching TRBD2 (5 bases). Germline V lookup: CDR1 SEHNR, CDR2 FQNEAQ (reference sequence). V was cut by 1 base and J by 4 bases, with 9 bases left in between. The CDR3 extends over 14 amino acids. The CDR3 nucleotides are TGTGCCAGCAGCTTAGATCGGGAATCAGATACGCAGTATTTT. It specifies CASSLDRESDTQYF.

The chain carries TRBV6-2 or TRBV6-3 and TRBJ1-1; TRBD1 aligns across 8 bases. Germline values: CDR1 MNHEY, CDR2 SVGEGT. This CDR3 contains 16 residues. The junction had 15 bases not matched to a gene; V was cut back by 5 bases and J by 7 bases. DNA for the CDR3: TGTGCCAGCAGTCTCGACAGGGGCAATAACCTCATTGAAGCTTTCTTT. Translating it yields CASSLDRGNNLIEAFF.

This clonotype was detected ten times or more. The CDR3 sequence is CASSRGRGTDTQYF. CDR3 nucleotide sequence: TGTGCCAGCAGCCGCGGAAGGGGCACAGATACGCAGTATTTT. The V call is TRBV7-2, the J call TRBJ2-3; no definite D call. The germline V and J ends were trimmed by 5 bases and 1 base, with 10 bases remaining between them. Germline assignment: CDR1 SGHTA and CDR2 FQGNSA. The CDR3 length is 14 residues.

In this sample, this clonotype turned up a few times. The rearrangement links TRBV6-2 or TRBV6-3 to TRBJ1-5; D gene unclear. Trimming cost V 5 bases and J 3 bases, with 17 bases left between them. CDR1 is MNHEY, CDR2 SVGEGT, per germline. The CDR3 spans 16 residues. The CDR3: CASSRSPDGFNQPQHF. The CDR3 DNA sequence: TGTGCCAGCAGTCGCTCCCCGGACGGATTCAATCAGCCCCAGCATTTT.

The rearrangement links TRBV18 to TRBJ1-2; D is unclear. The CDR3 covers 15 residues. The germline V and J ends were trimmed by 6 bases and 3 bases, with 17 bases remaining between them. From germline, CDR1 is KGHSH and CDR2 LQKENI. The CDR3 sequence is CASSPGSPADYGYTF. The CDR3 DNA is TGTGCCAGCTCCCCCGGGTCTCCGGCGGACTATGGCTACACCTTC.

This chain links TRBV15 with TRBJ2-1; D is perhaps TRBD1 (5 bases). CDR1 and CDR2 from the germline V gene are LNHNV and YYDKDF (reference sequence). V was cut by 0 bases and J by 4 bases, with 25 bases left in between. The CDR3 totals 20 residues. For the CDR3, the DNA is TGTGCCACCAGCAGAGATGTGTATGAAGACAGCCGGCAGGTATACAATGAGCAGTTCTTC. This translates into CATSRDVYEDSRQVYNEQFF.

In regard to this clonotype: A much bigger clone sits one base away, suggesting this may be a read error. The chain is built from TRBV7-6 and TRBJ2-3; D is unclear. CDR1 is SGHVS, CDR2 FNYEAQ, per germline. The CDR3 is 15 residues long. The CDR3 spells CASRLTPQLTDTQYF. In nucleotides, the CDR3 is TGTGCCAGCCGCTTAACCCCCCAGCTAACAGATACGCAGTATTTT. The full variable domain, in which reference TRBV7-6 and TRBJ2-3 provide the parts outside the CDR3, is GAGVSQSPRYKVTKRGQDVALRCDPISGHVSLYWYRQALGQGPEFLTYFNYEAQQDKSGLPNDRFSAERPEGSISTLTIQRTEQRDSAMYRCASRLTPQLTDTQYFGPGTRLTVL.

Concerning this clonotype itself: Sequence at one end of the junction differs from germline and may be a read error. This rearrangement joins TRBV29-1 to TRBJ1-2, with 7 bases lining up with TRBD1. The CDR3 is 17 residues long. Germline loops: CDR1 SQVTM, CDR2 ANQGSEA. CDR3 residues: CSIHTRKGALANYGYTF. The CDR3 nucleotides read TGCAGCATACACACCCGAAAGGGGGCTTTAGCTAACTATGGCTACACCTTT.

This clonotype was counted at least ten times. The rearrangement uses TRBV7-2 and TRBJ2-7; possibly TRBD2 for D (6 bases). Per germline, CDR1 SGHTA and CDR2 FQGNSA. Trimming left V 4 bases short and J 0 bases short, with 13 bases between. The CDR3 runs to 15 residues. CDR3 sequence: CASSWGLGSSYEQYF. DNA for the CDR3: TGTGCCAGCAGCTGGGGACTGGGGAGCTCCTACGAGCAGTACTTC.

The genes are TRBV4-2 and TRBJ2-5; D uncertain. Germline values: CDR1 LGHNA, CDR2 YNFKEQ. The CDR3 totals 15 residues. Deletions cut 1 base from V and 1 base from J, with 10 bases between. For the CDR3, the DNA is TGTGCCAGCAGCCAAGGTGCGGTCCTCCAAGAGACCCAGTACTTC. Its protein is CASSQGAVLQETQYF.

The V call is TRBV28, the J call TRBJ2-3; D is unclear. V was clipped by 1 base and J by 3 bases, with 8 bases between them. Per germline, CDR1 MDHEN and CDR2 SYDVKM. The CDR3 runs to 14 residues. CDR3 residues: CASSLSTITDTQYF. The CDR3 nucleotides are TGTGCCAGCAGTTTATCGACCATTACAGATACGCAGTATTTT.

The chain recombines TRBV19 with TRBJ1-1; no clear D. This CDR3 is built from 13 residues. The V end lost 2 bases, the J end lost 6 bases, and 10 bases lay between the germline ends. Germline values: CDR1 LNHDA, CDR2 SQIVND (reference sequence). The CDR3: CASSIRRSPEAFF. CDR3 sequence (DNA): TGTGCCAGTAGTATACGCCGTAGCCCTGAAGCTTTCTTT.

The chain employs TRBV15 and TRBJ2-1; possible D gene TRBD1, 6 bases. CDR3 length: 16 amino acids. Germline assignment: CDR1 LNHNV and CDR2 YYDKDF (reference sequence). The germline V and J ends were trimmed by 1 base and 2 bases, with 12 bases remaining between them. In nucleotides, the CDR3 is TGTGCCACCAGCAGAGGCGGACAGCGCCCCTACAATGAGCAGTTCTTC. Encoded protein: CATSRGGQRPYNEQFF.